This is a list of T cell receptor beta chains from one sample in a study of cytomegalovirus exposure and HLA in healthy donors. Assay used: immunoSEQ multiplex PCR; TCRdb lists only in-frame clones, some missing. This repertoire shows 150,000 to 200,000 clones, roughly 77% found once; its top ten account for more than 3%. The sample consisted of PBMCs. The source of these receptors is a man aged 25 to 45 in good health and CMV-seropositive. Each CDR3 is given with its conserved first and last residue. A D gene is named only where the DNA matches it firmly. Where a row states a size, it is once, few, many or the class of an expanded clone; other rows omit it.

- | TRBD2 | TRBJ2-5 | TRBV29-1 | TGCAGCGTTTCCGGGACTAGTCAAGAGACCCAGTACTTC | CSVSGTSQETQYF
- | - | TRBJ2-7 | TRBV2 | TGTGCCAGCAGTGAAGAGGTGGGGGCACAGTACTTC | CASSEEVGAQYF
- | TRBD2 | TRBJ2-5 | TRBV10-3 | TGTGCCACCATGGGAGGGAGGATATCATCGAACTTTGGGGGGACCCAGTACTTC | CATMGGRISSNFGGTQYF
- | TRBD1 | TRBJ2-7 | TRBV27 | TGTGCCAGCAGCGCAGGGCCCAACAGGGGGTCCTACGAGCAGTACTTC | CASSAGPNRGSYEQYF
- | TRBD2 | TRBJ2-5 | TRBV7-2 | TGTGCCAGCAGCTTAAGACTAGCGGAAGAGACCCAGTACTTC | CASSLRLAEETQYF
- | - | TRBJ2-1 | TRBV11-3 | TGTGCCAGCAGCTCCGGGACAAGGTCCTACAATGAGCAGTTCTTC | CASSSGTRSYNEQFF
- | TRBD2 | TRBJ2-5 | TRBV5-1 | TGCGCCAGCAGCTTGGCTCTAGCGGGGGGTGAGACCCAGTACTTC | CASSLALAGGETQYF
once | - | TRBJ2-1 | TRBV29-1 | TGCAGCGTTGGTCGGTACAATGAGCAGTTCTTC | CSVGRYNEQFF
- | - | TRBJ2-2 | TRBV18 | TGTGCCAGCTCACCCCCCGGACAGAGGAACACCGGGGAGCTGTTTTTT | CASSPPGQRNTGELFF
- | TRBD1 | TRBJ1-1 | TRBV6-5 | TGTGCCAGCAGTTACTCGGGAGACAGGGGGCTTCCTGAAGCTTTCTTT | CASSYSGDRGLPEAFF
- | - | TRBJ2-1 | TRBV4-3 | TGCGCCAGCAGCCAGGCCTCGGGGAGCAATGAGCAGTTCTTC | CASSQASGSNEQFF
- | TRBD1 | TRBJ2-7 | TRBV9 | TGTGCCAGCAGCGTTTACGGGACAGGGGCACCCTACGAGCAGTACTTC | CASSVYGTGAPYEQYF
- | - | TRBJ1-4 | TRBV5-6 | TGTGCCAGCAGCTCTAGAGTTCAGGACACCTTTGAAAAACTGTTTTTT | CASSSRVQDTFEKLFF
few | - | TRBJ1-4 | TRBV28 | TGTGCCAGCACCACAAACCTCCGAGGCAGCTTTAATGAAAAACTGTTTTTT | CASTTNLRGSFNEKLFF
- | - | TRBJ1-5 | TRBV27 | TGTGCCAGCAGTTTAGCGAATCAGCCCCAGCATTTT | CASSLANQPQHF
- | TRBD2 | TRBJ2-1 | TRBV5-1 | TGCGCCAGCACCGCCCCACTAGCGGGGCTGACGGAGCAGTTCTTC | CASTAPLAGLTEQFF
- | TRBD2 | TRBJ2-5 | TRBV5-1 | TGCGCCAGCAGCTTGCTAACTAGCGGACAAGAGACCCAGTACTTC | CASSLLTSGQETQYF
- | - | TRBJ2-1 | TRBV5-4 | TGTGCCAGCAGCTTGGGGGGGTCCGGGAGCTCCTACAATGAGCAGTTCTTC | CASSLGGSGSSYNEQFF
- | TRBD1 | TRBJ2-7 | TRBV5-1 | TGCGCCAGCAGCTTGGCAACCGGGACAGGGGGTCGGTCCTACGAGCAGTACTTC | CASSLATGTGGRSYEQYF
- | TRBD1 | TRBJ2-2 | TRBV7-6 | TGTGCCAGCAGCTTAGTGAATAGGGGGCATGACACCGGGGAGCTGTTTTTT | CASSLVNRGHDTGELFF
- | - | TRBJ2-2 | TRBV25-1 | TGTGCCAGCAGTGAACTAGCCAGGGAGGTTACCGGGGAGCTGTTTTTT | CASSELAREVTGELFF
- | - | TRBJ1-1 | TRBV4-3 | TGCGCCAGCAGCCCCGGACTCAGCACTGAAGCTTTCTTT | CASSPGLSTEAFF
- | - | TRBJ2-1 | TRBV7-5 | TGTGTCAGACTCGAGCAGTTCTTC | CVRLEQFF
- | - | TRBJ1-2 | TRBV25-1 | TGTGCCAGCAGTGAATCGCGGGACTCCATCGGTGGCTACACCTTC | CASSESRDSIGGYTF
- | TRBD1 | TRBJ2-7 | TRBV9 | TGTGCCAGCAGGAATACGCCGGGACAGGAAACCTACGAGCAGTACTTC | CASRNTPGQETYEQYF
once | TRBD2 | TRBJ2-7 | TRBV28 | TGTGCCAGCAGTTTACCGGCCGGGGGGGGCTCCTACGAGCAGTACTTC | CASSLPAGGGSYEQYF
- | - | TRBJ1-2 | TRBV5-1 | TGCGCCAGCAGCTTGGACAGCACCTATGGCTACACCTTC | CASSLDSTYGYTF
- | TRBD2 | TRBJ2-3 | TRBV28 | TGTGCCAGCAGCCCCGAACTAGCGGGGCCCTTTACGCAGTATTTT | CASSPELAGPFTQYF
- | TRBD2 | TRBJ2-7 | TRBV5-1 | TGCGCCAGCAGCACGCGGGGGGCGGGAGAGCAGTACTTC | CASSTRGAGEQYF
- | TRBD1 | TRBJ2-1 | TRBV28 | TGTGCCACCACTCCGGCCGGGACAGGGTACAATGAGCAGTTCTTC | CATTPAGTGYNEQFF
- | - | TRBJ1-4 | TRBV28 | TGTGCCAGCAGTGAGACATGGTTAAGGGAAAAACTGTTTTTT | CASSETWLREKLFF
- | - | TRBJ1-1 | TRBV2 | TGTGCCAGCAGTCCCTCGTGGAGCACTGAAGCTTTCTTT | CASSPSWSTEAFF
- | TRBD1 | TRBJ1-5 | TRBV27 | TGTGCCAGCAGTTTTGAGGGGGCTAGCAATCAGCCCCAGCATTTT | CASSFEGASNQPQHF
- | - | TRBJ2-5 | TRBV7-6 | TGTGCCAGCAGCTTAGCGCCCAGGGCCCAAGAGACCCAGTACTTC | CASSLAPRAQETQYF
- | - | TRBJ2-7 | TRBV28 | TGTGCCAGCAGTGGGGACTGGCGGGAGCAGTACTTC | CASSGDWREQYF